These 29 T cell receptor beta chains were all obtained from the same sample, sequenced in a study of T cell repertoires in cytomegalovirus infection. From the reads, TCRdb called clonotypes with MiXCR, one entry per CDR3 protein. The sample lists about 530,000 distinct CDR3 sequences; 26% were seen once. Sequenced material: PBMCs. The receptor source for this set is a human donor in good health (CMV status not recorded). Some clones in this sample may be carry-over from other donors' samples.

This clonotype was recorded a few times. The V gene is TRBV28, the J gene TRBJ2-2, with 8 nucleotides matching TRBD1. The CDR3 contains 15 residues. With 6 bases clipped from V and 5 bases from J, the junction kept 8 bases outside the gene matches. In germline, CDR1 is MDHEN, CDR2 SYDVKM. Here the CDR3 reads CASSGGQVGTGELFF. The CDR3 DNA sequence: TGTGCCAGCAGCGGGGGACAGGTGGGGACCGGGGAGCTGTTTTTT. Together with reference TRBV28 and TRBJ2-2, the CDR3 gives the full variable domain: DVKVTQSSRYLVKRTGEKVFLECVQDMDHENMFWYRQDPGLGLRLIYFSYDVKMKEKGDIPEGYSVSREKKERFSLILESASTNQTSMYLCASSGGQVGTGELFFGEGSRLTVL.

This clonotype was seen at least ten times. The rearrangement links TRBV12-3 or TRBV12-4 to TRBJ2-7, with unresolved D. Trimming took 4 bases from V and 2 from J, leaving 15 bases between them. The CDR3 is made up of 15 amino acids. The CDR3 DNA is TGTGCCAGCAGTTCCAAGAAAACCTATACCTACGAGCAGTACTTC. Translated, it gives CASSSKKTYTYEQYF.

This clonotype came up a few times. The chain carries TRBV15 and TRBJ2-7; 10 positions agree with TRBD2. V lost 0 bases, J lost 3 bases, and 8 bases stayed unmatched. The CDR3 extends over 17 amino acids. Germline assignment: CDR1 LNHNV and CDR2 YYDKDF (reference sequence). DNA for the CDR3: TGTGCCACCAGCAGAGACCCGGCTAGCGGGAGTATCTACGAGCAGTACTTC. Encoded protein: CATSRDPASGSIYEQYF.

This clonotype was seen a handful of times. J is TRBJ2-7 and V is TRBV6-6, with a tentative D call TRBD2 (5 bases). V was cut by 0 bases and J by 2 bases, with 8 bases left in between. The germline gives CDR1 MNHNY, CDR2 SVGAGI (reference sequence). The CDR3 has 14 residues. CDR3 loop: CASSYSGVTYEQYV. In DNA form, the CDR3 reads TGTGCCAGCAGTTACTCCGGGGTAACCTACGAGCAGTACGTC.

This rearrangement joins TRBV14 to TRBJ2-1, with a weak D call TRBD2 (6 bases). The CDR3 is 12 amino acids. Germline V gene data show CDR1 as SGHDN and CDR2 as FVKESK. The ends were cut back, 3 bases at V and 10 bases at J, with 10 bases in the middle. The CDR3 DNA is TGTGCCAGCAGCCAGGACTATCGAGAGCAGTTCTTC. Translation gives CASSQDYREQFF.

This clonotype was counted between two and nine times. This chain joins TRBV19 and TRBJ2-5; TRBD1 might be the D (5 bases). Germline values: CDR1 LNHDA, CDR2 SQIVND (reference sequence). The CDR3 contains 12 residues. The V end lost 8 bases, the J end lost 5 bases, and 12 bases lay between the germline ends. The chain's CDR3 is CASSGLRETQYF. The CDR3 DNA sequence: TGTGCCAGTTCAGGGCTTCGGGAGACCCAGTACTTC.

This clonotype was seen at least ten times. The gene calls are TRBV7-9 and TRBJ2-3, with 8 positions matching TRBD1. Trimming cost V 5 bases and J 2 bases; bases outside gene matches: 6. The CDR3 totals 15 residues. Germline V CDR1 and CDR2: SEHNR, FQNEAQ (reference sequence). The CDR3 here is CASSQGTGHTDTQYF. CDR3 bases: TGTGCCAGCAGCCAAGGGACAGGACACACAGATACGCAGTATTTT.

This clonotype was detected ten times or more. This rearrangement joins TRBV7-2 to TRBJ2-2, with 7 bases fitting TRBD1. Germline V gene sequence: CDR1 SGHTA, CDR2 FQGNSA. This CDR3 spans 15 amino acids. J lost 6 bases, V lost 1 base, and 5 bases had no gene match. In DNA form, the CDR3 reads TGTGCCAGCAGCTTAGGCCCGACAGGGCCCGGGGAGCTGTTTTTT. It specifies CASSLGPTGPGELFF.

The chain is built from TRBV5-4 and TRBJ2-2; 16 bases are shared with TRBD2. The CDR3 contains 18 residues. Germline CDR1 and CDR2: SGHNT and YYREEE (reference sequence). Trimming cost V 4 bases and J 4 bases; bases outside gene matches: 7. The CDR3 loop reads CASSTGTSGRAGTGELFF. As DNA, the CDR3 is TGTGCCAGCAGCACGGGGACTAGCGGGAGGGCCGGCACCGGGGAGCTGTTTTTT.

The chain couples TRBV4-1 to TRBJ1-1; D remains ambiguous. The CDR3 contains 16 residues. The V end was cut by 0 bases, the J end by 0 bases, with 11 bases between. The germline V gene has CDR1 MGHRA and CDR2 YSYEKL. The CDR3 DNA follows: TGCGCCAGCAGCCAAGAGATAGGGCTTATGAACACTGAAGCTTTCTTT. This sequence encodes CASSQEIGLMNTEAFF.

The sample holds a few counts of this clonotype. The chain uses TRBV5-6 and TRBJ2-7; a possible D gene is TRBD2 (7 bases). Germline V lookup: CDR1 SGHDT, CDR2 YYEEEE. V shed 4 bases and J shed 5 bases, with 13 bases lying between them. There are 13 residues in the CDR3. The DNA of the CDR3 is TGTGCCAGCAGCCGGACGGGGGGCAACGAGCAGTACGTC. It codes for CASSRTGGNEQYV.

At least ten counts were recorded for this clonotype. Compared with germline, one end of the junction differs, possibly owing to a read error. The CDR3 here is CASSLAGSGALHF. Here the CDR3 DNA reads TGTGCCAGCAGCTTAGCGGGCAGCGGGGCCCTCCACTTC. This rearrangement joins TRBV7-6 to TRBJ2-4, with 7 bases fitting TRBD2. Germline loops: CDR1 SGHVS, CDR2 FNYEAQ. The length of the CDR3 is 13 residues.

This clonotype was counted many times. This chain joins TRBV7-2 and TRBJ2-2, with 7 bases matching TRBD2. V was clipped by 4 bases and J by 8 bases; unmatched bases: 7. CDR1 is SGHTA and CDR2 is FQGNSA in the germline V gene. CDR3 length: 14 amino acids. CDR3 bases: TGTGCCAGCAGCTATCGGGGTAGCGGGGGGGAGCTGTTTTTT. Its translation is CASSYRGSGGELFF.

V usage is TRBV6-2 or TRBV6-3 and J usage is TRBJ2-1, with unresolved D. CDR1 is MNHEY and CDR2 is SVGEGT in the germline V gene. The CDR3 loop spans 12 amino acids. Between the trimmed V and J ends, which lost 5 bases and 8 bases, there was a span of 10 bases. In nucleotides, the CDR3 is TGTGCCAGCAGTCATACTCCCCATGAGCAGTTCTTC. Translation: CASSHTPHEQFF.

The rearrangement joins TRBV20-1 to TRBJ1-1; D is unresolved. The germline CDR1 and CDR2 sequences are DFQATT and SNEGSKA (reference sequence). There are 14 residues in the CDR3. The germline V and J ends were trimmed by 0 bases and 6 bases, with 14 bases remaining between them. The CDR3 region has the DNA TGCAGTGCTAGAGATACGGGTTTTCAGGCTGAAGCTTTCTTT. Protein: CSARDTGFQAEAFF.

This clonotype turned up a few times. The gene calls are TRBV5-1 and TRBJ2-3; TRBD2 agrees at 8 bases. In germline, CDR1 is SGHRS, CDR2 YFSETQ. J gave up 4 bases and V 7 bases, and 8 bases lay outside the gene matches. This CDR3 contains 14 residues. CDR3 in amino acids: CASRFGGVPDTQYF. CDR3 nucleotide sequence: TGCGCCAGCCGGTTCGGGGGGGTTCCAGATACGCAGTATTTT. The complete variable domain, with remaining parts taken from reference TRBV5-1 and TRBJ2-3, reads KAGVTQTPRYLIKTRGQQVTLSCSPISGHRSVSWYQQTPGQGLQFLFEYFSETQRNKGNFPGRFSGRQFSNSRSEMNVSTLELGDSALYLCASRFGGVPDTQYFGPGTRLTVL.

The chain is built from TRBV6-2 or TRBV6-3 and TRBJ2-3; 10 bases are a match to TRBD2. Germline CDR1 is MNHEY and CDR2 is SVGEGT. CDR3 length: 16 residues. The V and J ends lost 1 base and 3 bases, in that order; junction bases with no gene match: 4. The CDR3 loop reads CASSYWLAGGTDTQYF. CDR3 in DNA: TGTGCCAGCAGTTACTGGTTAGCGGGAGGAACAGATACGCAGTATTTT.

The genes are TRBV19 and TRBJ1-1; D remains unclear. The CDR3 extends over 15 amino acids. Per the germline V gene, CDR1 is LNHDA and CDR2 is SQIVND (reference sequence). V gave up 6 bases and J gave up 2 bases, with 16 bases separating them. In DNA, the CDR3 is TGTGCCAGTAGCTCAGAGAGCGGGGTTAACACTGAAGCTTTCTTT. Translation: CASSSESGVNTEAFF.

This clonotype was detected a few times. V and J are TRBV30 and TRBJ1-6, with no clear D. The V and J ends lost 0 bases and 0 bases respectively, with 9 bases between them. Germline V CDR1 and CDR2: GTSNPN, SVGIG (reference sequence). The CDR3 sequence is 16 residues long. Here the CDR3 DNA reads TGTGCCTGGAGTGTAACTTCAAGCTCCTATAATTCACCCCTCCACTTT. Its protein is CAWSVTSSSYNSPLHF.

This sequence joins TRBV15 and TRBJ2-4, with D possibly TRBD2 on 6 matching bases. Trimming pared 0 bases from V and 6 bases from J, leaving 15 bases between. Looked up from germline, CDR1 is LNHNV and CDR2 is YYDKDF (reference sequence). There are 16 residues in the CDR3. The CDR3 here is CATSRDTPGGGNIQYF. The CDR3 DNA follows: TGTGCCACCAGCAGAGATACTCCTGGGGGAGGAAACATTCAGTACTTC.

This clonotype was recorded many times. The rearrangement links TRBV11-2 to TRBJ2-7; D gene ambiguous. This CDR3 has 15 amino acids. V lost 3 bases and J lost 1, with 13 bases in between. Germline V lookup: CDR1 SGHAT, CDR2 FQNNGV. CDR3 bases: TGTGCCAGCAGCTTTCAACCCGACGGTTCCTACGAGCAGTACGTC. It is translated as CASSFQPDGSYEQYV.

This clonotype was seen a few times. The chain's CDR3 is CSVEIWGPTEAFF. The CDR3 bases are TGCAGCGTTGAAATATGGGGCCCGACTGAAGCTTTCTTT. The chain is built from TRBV29-1 and TRBJ1-1; D is possibly TRBD1 (5 bases). The CDR3 runs to 13 residues. V shed 2 bases and J shed 5 bases, with 12 bases lying between them. The germline CDR1 and CDR2 sequences are SQVTM and ANQGSEA.

This clonotype has a count of ten or more. This rearrangement joins TRBV7-2 to TRBJ1-4; D perhaps matches TRBD1 (5 bases). There are 14 residues in the CDR3. V was clipped by 4 bases and J by 13 bases, with 19 bases between them. Germline V gene sequence: CDR1 SGHTA, CDR2 FQGNSA. The CDR3 DNA reads TGTGCCAGCAGCTCATTCGACCAAGGGCAGGGACTGTTTTTT. Protein sequence: CASSSFDQGQGLFF.

In its sample, this clonotype was seen a few times. The DNA of the CDR3 is TGTGCCAGCAGTTTAAGGCCAGACACCAAAAACATTCAGTACTTC. Its translation is CASSLRPDTKNIQYF. This chain connects TRBV12-3 or TRBV12-4 to TRBJ2-4; D call uncertain. Trimming cost V 2 bases and J 2 bases, with 10 bases left between them. The length of the CDR3 is 15 residues.

Many counts were recorded for this clonotype. The chain links TRBV7-9 to TRBJ1-1; TRBD1 aligns across 8 bases. The CDR3 is made up of 15 amino acids. In germline, CDR1 is SEHNR, CDR2 FQNEAQ (reference sequence). V lost 3 bases, J lost 4 bases, and 7 bases stayed unmatched. This CDR3 reads CASSLGRGLGTEAFF. The CDR3 nucleotides read TGTGCCAGCAGCTTGGGCAGGGGGCTGGGCACTGAAGCTTTCTTT.

This sequence joins TRBV6-1 and TRBJ2-7; D is perhaps TRBD1 (5 bases). Trimming took off 4 bases at V and 4 bases at J, with 17 bases between the two ends. The CDR3 contains 15 residues. The V gene's germline CDR1 is MNHNS and CDR2 SASEGT. The CDR3 sequence: CASSVGQGPGYEQYV. Written as DNA, the CDR3 is TGTGCCAGCAGTGTCGGCCAGGGCCCAGGGTACGAGCAGTACGTC.

The chain couples TRBV12-3 or TRBV12-4 to TRBJ2-3, with TRBD1 matching 10 bases. The CDR3 totals 14 residues. Losses at the gene ends were 2 bases for V and 6 bases for J; bases not matched to a gene: 2. The CDR3 loop reads CASSLRGQGDTQYF. CDR3 sequence (DNA): TGTGCCAGCAGTTTAAGGGGACAGGGGGATACGCAGTATTTT.

This clonotype was counted only a few times. V is TRBV11-2 and J is TRBJ2-7; D could derive from TRBD1 or TRBD2 (6 bases each). V was trimmed by 1 base and J by 3 bases, leaving 13 bases between them. The CDR3 spans 15 residues. From germline, CDR1 is SGHAT and CDR2 FQNNGV. The CDR3 protein is CASSLGWGAYYEQYF. DNA of the CDR3: TGTGCCAGCAGCTTAGGTTGGGGGGCTTACTACGAGCAGTACTTC.

This clonotype was detected only a few times. The chain is built from TRBV12-3 or TRBV12-4 and TRBJ2-1, with 15 positions matching TRBD2. With V trimmed by 4 bases and J by 4 bases, 8 bases remained unmatched. This CDR3 region has 18 residues. Here the CDR3 reads CASSSSGLAGGRYNEQFF. DNA for the CDR3: TGTGCCAGCAGTTCCTCAGGACTAGCGGGAGGGAGGTACAATGAGCAGTTCTTC.